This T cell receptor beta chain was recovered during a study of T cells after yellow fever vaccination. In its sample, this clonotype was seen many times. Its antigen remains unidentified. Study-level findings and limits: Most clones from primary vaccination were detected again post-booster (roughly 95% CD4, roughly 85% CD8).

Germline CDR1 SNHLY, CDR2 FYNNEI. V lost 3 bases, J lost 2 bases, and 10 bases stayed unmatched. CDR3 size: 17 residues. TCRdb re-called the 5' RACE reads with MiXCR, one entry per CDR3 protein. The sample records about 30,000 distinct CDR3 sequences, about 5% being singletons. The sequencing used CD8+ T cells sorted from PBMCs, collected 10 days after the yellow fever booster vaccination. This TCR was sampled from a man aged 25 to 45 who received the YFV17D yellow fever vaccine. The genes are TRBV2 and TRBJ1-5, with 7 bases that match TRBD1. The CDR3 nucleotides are TGTGCCAGCAGTGACTTACAGGGGTTCGATGGCAATCAGCCCCAGCATTTT. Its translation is CASSDLQGFDGNQPQHF.